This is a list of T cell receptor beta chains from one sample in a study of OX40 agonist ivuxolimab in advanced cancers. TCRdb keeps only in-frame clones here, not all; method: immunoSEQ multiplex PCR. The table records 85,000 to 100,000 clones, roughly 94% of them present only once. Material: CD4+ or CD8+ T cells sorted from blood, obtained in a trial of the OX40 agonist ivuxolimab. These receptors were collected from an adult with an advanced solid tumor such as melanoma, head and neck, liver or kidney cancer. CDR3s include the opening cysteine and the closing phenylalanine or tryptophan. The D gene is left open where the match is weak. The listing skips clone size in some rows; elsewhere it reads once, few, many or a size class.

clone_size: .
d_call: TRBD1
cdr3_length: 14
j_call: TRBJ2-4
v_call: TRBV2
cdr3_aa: CASSMTGTENIQYF
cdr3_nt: TGTGCCAGCAGTATGACAGGGACCGAAAACATTCAGTACTTC

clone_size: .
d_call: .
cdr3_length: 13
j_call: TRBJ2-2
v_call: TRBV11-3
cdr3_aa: CASSLVRTGELFF
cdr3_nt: TGTGCCAGCAGCTTAGTCCGCACCGGGGAGCTGTTTTTT

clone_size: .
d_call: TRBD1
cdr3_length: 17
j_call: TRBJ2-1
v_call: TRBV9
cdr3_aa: CASSVRPGQGAHNEQFF
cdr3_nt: TGTGCCAGCAGCGTGAGGCCGGGACAGGGGGCGCACAATGAGCAGTTCTTC

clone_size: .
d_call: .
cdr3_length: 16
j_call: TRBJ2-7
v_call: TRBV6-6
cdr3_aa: CASSYGIQGGEYEQYF
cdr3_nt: TGTGCCAGCAGTTACGGAATCCAGGGAGGAGAGTACGAGCAGTACTTC

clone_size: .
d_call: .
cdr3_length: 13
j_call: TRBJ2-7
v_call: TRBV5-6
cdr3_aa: CASSLLGGNEQYF
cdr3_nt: TGTGCCAGCAGCTTGCTCGGAGGGAACGAGCAGTACTTC

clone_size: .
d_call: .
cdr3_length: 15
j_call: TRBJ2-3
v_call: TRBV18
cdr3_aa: CASSPRGTSTDTQYF
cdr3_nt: TGTGCCAGCTCACCCCGGGGAACTAGCACAGATACGCAGTATTTT

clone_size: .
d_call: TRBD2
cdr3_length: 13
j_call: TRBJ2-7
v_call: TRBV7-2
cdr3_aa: CASSGLAPYEQYF
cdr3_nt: TGTGCCAGCAGCGGACTAGCGCCCTACGAGCAGTACTTC

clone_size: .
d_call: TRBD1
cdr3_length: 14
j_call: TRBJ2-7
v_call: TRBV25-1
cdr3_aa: CASRYGTALSEQYF
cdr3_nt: TGTGCCAGCCGTTACGGGACAGCCCTGAGCGAGCAGTACTTC

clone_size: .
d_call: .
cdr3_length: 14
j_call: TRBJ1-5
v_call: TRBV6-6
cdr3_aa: CASSYRRGNQPQHF
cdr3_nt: TGTGCCAGCAGTTACCGCCGAGGCAATCAGCCCCAGCATTTT

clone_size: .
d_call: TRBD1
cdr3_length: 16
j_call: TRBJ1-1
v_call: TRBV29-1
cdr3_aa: CSVPRPGQGDDTEAFF
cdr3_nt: TGCAGCGTTCCTCGCCCGGGACAGGGGGACGACACTGAAGCTTTCTTT

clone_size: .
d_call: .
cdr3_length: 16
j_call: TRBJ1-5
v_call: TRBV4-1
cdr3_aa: CASSQASGLSPFAQHF
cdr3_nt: TGCGCCAGCAGCCAGGCAAGCGGGCTGTCGCCGTTCGCCCAGCATTTT

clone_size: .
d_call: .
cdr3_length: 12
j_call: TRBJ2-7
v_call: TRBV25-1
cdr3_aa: CASGGTPYEQYF
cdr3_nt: TGTGCCAGCGGGGGGACCCCCTACGAGCAGTACTTC

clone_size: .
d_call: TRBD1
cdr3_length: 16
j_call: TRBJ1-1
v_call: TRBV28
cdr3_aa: CASSRGGTGAYTEAFF
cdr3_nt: TGTGCCAGCAGCCGTGGGGGGACAGGGGCGTACACTGAAGCTTTCTTT

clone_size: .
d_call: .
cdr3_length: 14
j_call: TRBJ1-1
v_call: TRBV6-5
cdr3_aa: CASSAGIWNTEAFF
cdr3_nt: TGTGCCAGCAGCGCAGGGATTTGGAACACTGAAGCTTTCTTT

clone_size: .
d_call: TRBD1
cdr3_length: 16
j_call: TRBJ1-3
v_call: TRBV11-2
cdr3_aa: CASSFTTGGGGNTIYF
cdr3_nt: TGTGCCAGCAGCTTCACGACAGGGGGCGGGGGAAACACCATATATTTT

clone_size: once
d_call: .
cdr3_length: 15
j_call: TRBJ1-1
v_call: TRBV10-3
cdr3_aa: CAISESLGFNTEAFF
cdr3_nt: TGTGCCATCAGTGAGTCCTTAGGCTTCAACACTGAAGCTTTCTTT

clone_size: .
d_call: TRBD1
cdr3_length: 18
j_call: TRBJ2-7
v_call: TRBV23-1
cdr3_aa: CASSQSPGTGCPRGEQYF
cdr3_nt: TGCGCCAGCAGTCAATCCCCCGGGACAGGGTGCCCTAGGGGCGAGCAGTACTTC

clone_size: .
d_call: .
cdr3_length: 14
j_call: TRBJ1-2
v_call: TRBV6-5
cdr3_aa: CASKAGTVNYGYTF
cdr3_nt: TGTGCCAGCAAAGCCGGGACGGTGAACTATGGCTACACCTTC

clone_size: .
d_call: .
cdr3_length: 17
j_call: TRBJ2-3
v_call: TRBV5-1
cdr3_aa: CASSLFSGNLGTDTQYF
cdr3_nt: TGCGCCAGCAGCTTGTTCTCAGGGAACCTTGGCACAGATACGCAGTATTTT

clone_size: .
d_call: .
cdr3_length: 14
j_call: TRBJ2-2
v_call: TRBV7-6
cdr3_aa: CASSQIGGPGELFF
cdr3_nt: TGTGCCAGCAGCCAAATCGGGGGGCCCGGGGAGCTGTTTTTT

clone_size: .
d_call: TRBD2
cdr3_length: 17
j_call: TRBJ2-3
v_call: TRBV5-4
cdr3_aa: CASSLNGASGSADTQYF
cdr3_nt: TGTGCCAGCAGCTTGAATGGGGCTAGCGGGAGTGCAGATACGCAGTATTTT

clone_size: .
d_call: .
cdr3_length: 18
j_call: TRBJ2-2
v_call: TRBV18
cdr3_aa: CASSPGLVTTTGTGELFF
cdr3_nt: TGTGCCAGCTCACCAGGCTTAGTGACAACCACTGGCACCGGGGAGCTGTTTTTT

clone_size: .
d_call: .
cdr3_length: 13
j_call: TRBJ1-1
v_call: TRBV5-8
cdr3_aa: CASSLWGNTEAFF
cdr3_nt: TGTGCCAGCAGCTTGTGGGGGAACACTGAAGCTTTCTTT

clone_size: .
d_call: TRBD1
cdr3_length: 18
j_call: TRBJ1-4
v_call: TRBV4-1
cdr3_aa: CASSQDKTGSESNEKLFF
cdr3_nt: TGCGCCAGCAGCCAAGATAAGACAGGGAGTGAATCTAATGAAAAACTGTTTTTT